Described below is a single T cell receptor beta chain sequence and its context. No cognate antigen has been identified for it. Since no conserved phenylalanine or tryptophan closes the CDR3, a read error is the likely cause. The limits of the CDR3 on the DNA are not certain, so only TCRdb's listed CDR3 is given. The data originate from a study of Graves' ophthalmopathy and Graves' hyperthyroidism (dated by TCRdb to the late 2010s). Background for the entire study: Hyperthyroidism was considered stable if no progression to ophthalmopathy occurred within 18 months of follow-up. To tell Graves' ophthalmopathy apart from Graves' hyperthyroidism, and to predict which patients would progress to ophthalmopathy, the study relied on TCR beta repertoire signatures. In total, 135 blood samples were TCR-sequenced: approximately 40 ophthalmopathy, some 75 hyperthyroidism and approximately 17 hyperthyroidism-to-ophthalmopathy patients. A discovery set of 100 patients (roughly 43 ophthalmopathy, about 59 stable hyperthyroidism) was enrolled to explore V-J signatures distinguishing ophthalmopathy from hyperthyroidism. An independent validation cohort comprised around 20 hyperthyroidism patients and 15 to 17 patients who later progressed from hyperthyroidism to ophthalmopathy. In more than five hyperthyroidism patients, T-cell repertoires of thyroid tissue and blood were compared. Once sampling was done, hyperthyroidism patients were given methimazole at a starting dose of 30 mg daily, while ophthalmopathy patients were given high-dose intravenous methylprednisolone. General findings and caveats noted by the study authors: Most of the expanded thyroid clonotypes with a frequency above 0.001 were also detected in blood, and it was suggested that the thyroid immune response may be reflected by blood repertoires. No statistical method was used to set the sample size in advance, and the investigators knew which group each participant was assigned to. In validation, the model predicted ophthalmopathy progression with roughly 68% sensitivity and 72.22% specificity; about a dozen predicted patients were CT-confirmed with GO in a median of 6.5 months. Ophthalmopathy was separated from stable hyperthyroidism by the 13-signature model with around 88% sensitivity and roughly 83% specificity in cross-validation and with 80%/75% in the test set.

The germline V gene provides CDR1 SQVTM and CDR2 ANQGSEA. 8 amino acids form the CDR3, both terminal residues included. Hyperthyroidism patients were newly diagnosed, were aged 18 to 65 years, and had a disease duration under 2 months. Patients were excluded if they had other autoimmune diseases, uncontrolled infections, pregnancy or lactation. Diagnosis relied on clinical symptoms, serum thyroxine, TRAb, thyroid ultrasound and orbital computed tomography. Total RNA was extracted using Trizol reagent, and RNA quality was checked on an Agilent 2100 Bioanalyzer. For repertoire sequencing, the TCR beta CDR3 regions were amplified from RNA transcripts. HTBI primers and the Qiagen OneStep RT-PCR kit were used in a first-round RT-PCR, which was followed by a second-round multiplex PCR, size selection and purification. The libraries underwent paired-end sequencing with 100 bp reads on an Illumina HiSeq2000. The authors' pipeline ran thus. Reads were processed with SOAPnuke, discarding reads with adapters, uncalled bases, mean Phred below 15, or no exact constant-primer or identifier match. COPE v1.2.5 was used to merge high-quality paired reads. Each unique nucleotide sequence was defined as a clonotype, and clonotypes were aligned to IMGT TRB V, D and J references with MiTCR v1.1. Analysis was restricted to V-J combinations with a frequency above 0.0001, which covered about 99% of repertoires. For each V-J combination, a TCR clonal expansion and chaos score was defined as the ratio of F50 clonal expansion to chaos observed in the TCRdist matrix. Features were reduced by Welch's t-statistics and random forest to approximately 13 V-J combinations, which fed a naive Bayes classifier. The Morisita-Horn index was used to measure how similar the thyroid and blood repertoires were. The public sequencing data were trimmed at Q25 with fastp and processed into clonotypes with MiXCR by TCRdb, which kept only in-frame beta chains. Every entry covers one CDR3 protein and lists the most common genes and DNA from its rows. TCRdb's processing, not the authors', yielded these V and J calls. This sample gives around 520,000 distinct CDR3 sequences in total; 35% to 45% of them show up just once. In total, the top ten clones hold about 4% of the sample.

Rearrangement joined TRBV29-1 to TRBJ1-1; TRBD1, the table's D call, lacks a check against the DNA. The clonotype comes from an adult man with Graves' hyperthyroidism. Source material: peripheral blood or thyroid tissue (not recorded which). CDR3 protein: CSVAGTFS.